One and the same sample provided the 4 T cell receptor beta chains below, sequenced in a study of shared clonotypes between healthy human individuals. It was CD45RO-negative cells, positively selected for CCR7, that made up naive CD8 cells, with terminally differentiated effector memory CD45RA+ cells excluded. Assay: immunoSEQ multiplex PCR; the TCRdb copy retains only in-frame clones and omits some. Of around 1.9 million clones in the sample, roughly 91% were seen once. Specimen: naive CD8+ T cells from PBMCs. Receptors originate from a man aged 18 to 29 in good health. Some clones in this sample may be carry-over from other donors' samples.

The CDR3 region has the DNA TGTGCCATCAGTGACAAGGGCCAGGACACTGAAGCTTTCTTT. Its protein is CAISDKGQDTEAFF. The rearrangement joins TRBV10-3 to TRBJ1-1; no clear D gene. The length of the CDR3 is 14 residues. Trimming took off 3 bases at V and 3 bases at J, with 11 bases between the two ends. Germline V CDR1 and CDR2: ENHRY, SYGVKD.

The genes are TRBV19 and TRBJ1-5; D might be TRBD1 (5 bases). The CDR3 consists of 15 residues. Germline lookup yields CDR1 LNHDA and CDR2 SQIVND (reference sequence). V lost 5 bases, J lost 4 bases, and 15 bases lay in between. Here the CDR3 DNA reads TGTGCCAGTAGTGGACCGGGACGGAGAAATCAGCCCCAGCATTTT. Its protein product is CASSGPGRRNQPQHF. The whole variable domain, remainder taken from reference TRBV19 and TRBJ1-5, is DGGITQSPKYLFRKEGQNVTLSCEQNLNHDAMYWYRQDPGQGLRLIYYSQIVNDFQKGDIAEGYSVSREKKESFPLTVTSAQKNPTAFYLCASSGPGRRNQPQHFGDGTRLSIL.

The chain is built from TRBV14 and TRBJ2-1, with no clear D. Trimming pared 0 bases from V and 4 bases from J, leaving 16 bases between. CDR3 length: 17 amino acids. The V gene's germline CDR1 is SGHDN and CDR2 FVKESK. CDR3 nucleotides: TGTGCCAGCAGCCAAGATGAGGCAGCAGTTTTTTACAATGAGCAGTTCTTC. Residues: CASSQDEAAVFYNEQFF.

This clone has just one count. The V and J genes are TRBV18 and TRBJ2-2, with 8 bases lining up with TRBD1. After removal of 4 bases from V and 5 bases from J, the junction contained 12 bases not matched to a gene. In germline, CDR1 is KGHSH, CDR2 LQKENI. The CDR3 length is 17 residues. CDR3 region: CASSRTLDRGNTGELFF. CDR3 bases: TGTGCCAGCTCACGGACCCTCGACAGGGGAAATACCGGGGAGCTGTTTTTT.